Shown below are 19 T cell receptor beta chains from a single sample sequenced in a study of beta chain features in type 1 diabetes (dated by TCRdb to the late 2010s). The paper as a whole reports these results and caveats: A moderate but significant shortening of TCRB CDR3 length was observed in type 1 diabetes patients in all four CD4+ subsets.

The library was built by means of the immunoSEQ multiplex PCR assay. All of the isolated RNA was reverse transcribed with the High Capacity cDNA Reverse Transcription Kit, so expressed TCRB transcripts were sequenced. Not all clones reach the TCRdb copy of this immuneACCESS table, which keeps in-frame sequences only. Checked studies attribute under half of the gap to unresolved V genes and leave the rest unexplained. Here the sample has about 52,000 clones; roughly 39% occur a single time. Less than 1.5% of the sample is taken by the ten largest. The antigens for these receptors are not known. Sequencing was performed on Tregs from blood. Interpreted using the paper, the cell subset or site label stands for: regulatory CD4+ T cells. The source is a man aged 25-45 years with type 1 diabetes.

This rearrangement joins TRBV19 to TRBJ2-5; the D gene is possibly TRBD1 (6 bases). The V end was cut by 5 bases, the J end by 2 bases, with 21 bases between. Germline V CDR1 and CDR2: LNHDA, SQIVND (reference sequence). The length of the CDR3 is 17 residues. The CDR3 spells CASSPPLRGSLQETQYF. In DNA form, the CDR3 reads TGTGCCAGTAGTCCCCCTTTGAGGGGGAGCCTGCAAGAGACCCAGTACTTC.

The CDR3 is CASSTGRDQETQYF. In DNA, the CDR3 is TGCGCCAGCTCGACGGGGAGAGACCAAGAGACCCAGTACTTC. The chain is built from TRBV5-1 and TRBJ2-5; tentative D call: TRBD2 (5 bases). The length of the CDR3 is 14 residues. Trimming removed 7 bases from V and 0 bases from J, with 13 bases in between. The germline CDR1 and CDR2 sequences are SGHRS and YFSETQ. Using reference TRBV5-1 and TRBJ2-5 for the parts outside the CDR3, the full variable domain is KAGVTQTPRYLIKTRGQQVTLSCSPISGHRSVSWYQQTPGQGLQFLFEYFSETQRNKGNFPGRFSGRQFSNSRSEMNVSTLELGDSALYLCASSTGRDQETQYFGPGTRLLVL.

The V gene is TRBV11-2, the J gene TRBJ2-1, with TRBD2 as a possible D gene (6 bases). The CDR3 is made up of 16 amino acids. The germline CDR1 and CDR2 sequences are SGHAT and FQNNGV. Trimming removed 3 bases at V and 6 bases at J, with 18 bases between. The CDR3: CASSFPGTGIRNEQFF. The CDR3 DNA follows: TGTGCCAGCAGCTTCCCAGGGACTGGGATCCGCAATGAGCAGTTCTTC.

This rearrangement joins TRBV30 to TRBJ2-7; TRBD2 might be the D (5 bases). CDR1 GTSNPN and CDR2 SVGIG come from the germline V gene (reference sequence). The V end was cut by 0 bases, the J end by 3 bases, with 15 bases between. The CDR3 spans 15 residues. The CDR3 here is CAWSVGSPGRYEQYF. In DNA form, the CDR3 reads TGTGCCTGGAGTGTAGGGAGTCCAGGTCGCTACGAGCAGTACTTC.

V and J are TRBV2 and TRBJ2-7, with D possibly matching TRBD2 (6 bases). The CDR3 consists of 15 residues. Germline-derived CDR1 and CDR2 are SNHLY and FYNNEI. The ends were cut back, 7 bases at V and 3 bases at J, with 19 bases in the middle. The CDR3 DNA is TGTGCCAGCACCAGAGGGGCGGGAAAGGGCTACGAGCAGTACTTC. It specifies CASTRGAGKGYEQYF.

There are many counts of this clone. The CDR3 DNA sequence: TGTGCCAGCAGTTTGGTTGGAGGGAGGGCCGTCAAAAACATTCAGTACTTC. Residues: CASSLVGGRAVKNIQYF. The chain has TRBV28 and TRBJ2-4; 7 bases are shared with TRBD2. J gave up 3 bases and V 3 bases, and 11 bases lay outside the gene matches. The V gene's germline CDR1 is MDHEN and CDR2 SYDVKM. This CDR3 spans 17 amino acids. Complete variable domain (other parts from reference TRBV28 and TRBJ2-4): DVKVTQSSRYLVKRTGEKVFLECVQDMDHENMFWYRQDPGLGLRLIYFSYDVKMKEKGDIPEGYSVSREKKERFSLILESASTNQTSMYLCASSLVGGRAVKNIQYFGAGTRLSVL.

The CDR3: CASSQANTRADTQYF. The CDR3, as DNA: TGTGCCAGCAGCCAAGCCAATACCCGGGCAGATACGCAGTATTTT. The V gene is TRBV7-8, the J gene TRBJ2-3; D uncertain. The CDR3 extends over 15 amino acids. V was cut by 5 bases and J by 4 bases, with 16 bases left in between. CDR1 and CDR2 from the germline V gene are SGHVS and FQNEAQ.

The V call is TRBV7-9, the J call TRBJ2-5; no reliable D call. The CDR3 covers 12 residues. V shed 5 bases and J shed 6 bases, with 10 bases lying between them. Germline lookup yields CDR1 SEHNR and CDR2 FQNEAQ (reference sequence). CDR3 in DNA: TGTGCCAGCAGCACCCAGAGGAAGACCCAGTACTTC. This translates into CASSTQRKTQYF.

V is TRBV6-5 and J is TRBJ2-5; D is perhaps TRBD1 (6 bases). The J call may be in error: the DNA end matches TRBJ2-7 better. The V gene's germline CDR1 is MNHEY and CDR2 SVGAGI. The CDR3 length is 15 residues. The CDR3 DNA follows: TGTGCCAGCAGCCGTCCCAAGCAGGGGATGCACGAGCAGTACTTC. Its protein product is CASSRPKQGMHEQYF.

V usage is TRBV5-4 and J usage is TRBJ2-1; 15 positions match TRBD2. Trimming took 6 bases from V and 2 from J; bases not matched to a gene: 6. Germline values: CDR1 SGHNT, CDR2 YYREEE (reference sequence). The CDR3 runs to 17 residues. This CDR3 reads CASTHRTSGRAYNEQFF. In DNA, the CDR3 is TGTGCCAGCACGCATCGGACTAGCGGGAGGGCCTACAATGAGCAGTTCTTC.

The chain links TRBV18 to TRBJ2-3, with D tentatively TRBD2 (6 bases). Germline V CDR1 and CDR2: KGHSH, LQKENI. The CDR3 is 14 residues long. Trimming took off 3 bases at V and 1 base at J, with 8 bases between the two ends. The CDR3: CASSPSSGTDTQYF. CDR3 DNA: TGTGCCAGCTCACCCTCTAGCGGCACAGATACGCAGTATTTT.

CDR3 region: CAWSNRDRGLPDTQYF. The DNA for the CDR3 is TGTGCCTGGAGTAACCGGGACAGGGGGTTACCAGATACGCAGTATTTT. This chain uses TRBV30 with TRBJ2-3; 11 bases are shared with TRBD1. From germline, CDR1 is GTSNPN and CDR2 SVGIG (reference sequence). CDR3 size: 16 residues. V lost 2 bases to trimming and J lost 4 bases; unmatched junction nucleotides: 8.

The table lists this clone with a few counts. The chain carries TRBV7-8 and TRBJ1-3; perhaps TRBD1 as D (5 bases). Germline V gene sequence: CDR1 SGHVS, CDR2 FQNEAQ. The CDR3 length is 14 residues. V was pared by 5 bases and J by 4 bases, with 12 bases between. CDR3 region: CASSRRAAGNTIYF. The CDR3 DNA follows: TGTGCCAGCAGCCGCAGGGCAGCGGGAAACACCATATATTTT.

The chain couples TRBV4-2 to TRBJ2-1; 7 bases match TRBD2. CDR1 is LGHNA, CDR2 YNFKEQ, per germline. The CDR3 runs 18 residues. Trimming at V came to 0 bases and at J to 6 bases, leaving 14 bases not matched to a gene. The CDR3 DNA reads as TGTGCCAGCAGCCAAGATATGGGTAGTGGACTAGGACGCAATGAGCAGTTCTTC. It translates to CASSQDMGSGLGRNEQFF.

In this sample, this clone turned up a few times. V and J are TRBV5-1 and TRBJ2-1; perhaps TRBD2 as D (5 bases). Trimming cost V 1 base and J 7 bases, with 18 bases left between them. The CDR3 length is 16 residues. CDR1 is SGHRS and CDR2 is YFSETQ in the germline V gene. CDR3 nucleotide sequence: TGCGCCAGCAGCTTGAGTGGGAGATCCGGGGTGAATGAGCAGTTCTTC. Protein product: CASSLSGRSGVNEQFF.

V and J are TRBV5-1 and TRBJ2-1, with TRBD2 identical over 9 bases. V was pared by 5 bases and J by 6 bases, with 6 bases of the junction left unmatched. This CDR3 is built from 14 residues. Germline V lookup: CDR1 SGHRS, CDR2 YFSETQ. CDR3 region: CASSSGTSPNEQFF. The CDR3 nucleotides are TGCGCCAGCAGTTCCGGGACTAGCCCCAATGAGCAGTTCTTC. The full variable domain, rest sourced from reference TRBV5-1 and TRBJ2-1, is KAGVTQTPRYLIKTRGQQVTLSCSPISGHRSVSWYQQTPGQGLQFLFEYFSETQRNKGNFPGRFSGRQFSNSRSEMNVSTLELGDSALYLCASSSGTSPNEQFFGPGTRLTVL.

This clone was detected only a few times. V gene TRBV5-5 combines with J gene TRBJ2-5, with 9 bases that match TRBD2. CDR3 size: 16 residues. Per germline, CDR1 SGHKS and CDR2 YYEKEE (reference sequence). With V trimmed by 1 base and J by 6 bases, 10 bases remained unmatched. CDR3 in amino acids: CASSLSVGGRVKTQYF. The DNA for the CDR3 is TGTGCCAGCAGCTTGAGCGTAGGCGGGAGGGTAAAGACCCAGTACTTC.

The rearrangement joins TRBV7-9 to TRBJ2-7; 7 nucleotides agree with TRBD1. The V gene end was trimmed by 2 bases and the J gene end by 3 bases; junction bases not matched to a gene: 7. The length of the CDR3 is 15 residues. The V gene's germline CDR1 is SEHNR and CDR2 FQNEAQ (reference sequence). The CDR3 here is CASSLRGQSIYEQYF. Written as DNA, the CDR3 is TGTGCCAGCAGCTTAAGGGGACAGTCGATCTACGAGCAGTACTTC.

This clone was recorded a few times. This rearrangement joins TRBV14 to TRBJ1-1; 8 bases agree with TRBD1. Trimming took 1 base from V and 9 from J; bases not matched to a gene: 4. CDR1 SGHDN and CDR2 FVKESK come from the germline V gene. CDR3 length: 13 amino acids. The CDR3 DNA sequence: TGTGCCAGCAGCCAAGGGACAGGGCTACAAGCTTTCTTT. It is translated as CASSQGTGLQAFF.